Included here is one T cell receptor beta chain sequence, with context. As handled by the study authors: Nucleated cell counts were estimated from reference gene primer amplification. Assay used: immunoSEQ multiplex PCR; TCRdb lists only in-frame clones, some missing. That table supplies the V and J calls and clone size; D and trimming were determined from the DNA. The sample includes some 100,000 clones, 91% of them seen just once. The CDR3 has 16 residues. Germline V lookup: CDR1 MNHEY, CDR2 SVGEGT. V was pared by 6 bases and J by 3 bases, with 9 bases of the junction left unmatched. This entry belongs to a study of blood T cell repertoires in COVID-19. Whole-study context: Sample material is recorded as cDNA or gDNA derived from T cells, B-cell-depleted T cells, or PBMCs.

The chain has TRBV6-2 or TRBV6-3 and TRBJ2-3; 10 bases match TRBD1. This TCR was sampled from a middle-aged man with acute or convalescent COVID-19. Material: peripheral blood. This chain's CDR3 is CASSPLGGQGTDTQYF. CDR3 sequence (DNA): TGTGCCAGCAGCCCTCTGGGGGGACAGGGGACAGATACGCAGTATTTT.